This T cell receptor beta chain was obtained from a study of beta chain features in type 1 diabetes (dated by TCRdb to 2017 to 2018). General notes on the study: Mean age, gender distribution, total cell number and subset yield were not different between patients and healthy donors. A total of 85 million to 140 million sorted cells were examined across all samples, and a strong correlation was observed between cell number per subset and RNA yield. The study compared TCRB repertoires of sorted circulating CD4+ T cell subsets between recently diagnosed type 1 diabetes patients and matched healthy donors. Regulatory and stem cell-like memory subsets were isolated from only 8 patients and 8 healthy donors, whereas naive and central memory subsets came from all 28 donors.

The entire isolated RNA was reverse transcribed using the High Capacity cDNA Reverse Transcription Kit, and thus expressed TCRB transcripts were sequenced. Deep immunoSEQ sequencing was applied to naive, central memory and regulatory T cell samples, giving an average of about 3.4 million total reads per sample. After sorted cells were lysed in RLT buffer, RNA was extracted with DNase-treated RNeasy Micro or Mini kits, with the choice depending on cell number. To prevent cross-contamination, each cell subset was processed individually, whereas patient and healthy donor samples were processed jointly. The immunoSEQ multiplex PCR was used to amplify TCRB sequences from cDNA, yielding 87-bp fragments that span the CDR3 region. Sequencing of the amplicons was performed on the Illumina HiSeq platform. The published analysis was carried out like this. PCR bias was computationally corrected using synthetic template baselines, reads within Hamming distance 2 were collapsed, and singletons that could not be merged were discarded. By aligning reads against IMGT, V, D and J genes, CDR3 length, and insertions or deletions at six rearrangement sites were assigned. Within each subset, clonotype counts were normalized to the number of sorted cells before true diversity and Gini coefficients were calculated with the tcR R package. Repertoire sharing was quantified using the overlap coefficient calculated on TCRB nucleotide sequences. Out-of-frame TCRB sequences from naive cells were analyzed to stand in for the pre-selection repertoire. The table comes from immuneACCESS by way of TCRdb, which keeps in-frame sequences with V and J called. Part of the clones is missing from these tables; in studies checked, under half for an unresolved V gene and the rest for unknown reasons. V and J calls and clone size are given by that table; D and trimming were obtained from the DNA. In this sample the table shows under 900,000 clones, 17% of which occur a single time. The ten largest clonotypes hold around 0.02% of the sample.

Study-wide findings and limitations: The naive, central memory and regulatory TCRB repertoires appeared to resemble one another more closely among patients than among healthy donors. In all four CD4+ subsets, TCRB CDR3 length was moderately but significantly shorter in type 1 diabetes patients. PCR might favor shorter templates, but patient and control samples were amplified and corrected together, so any skew would affect both groups equally. Because cDNA was sequenced instead of genomic DNA, highly expressing activated cells could be over-represented, though the groups showed no difference in activation or CD3 levels. Only small numbers of individuals were included in the HLA sub-analyses, which left unresolved whether HLA type had any influence on TCRB rearrangement. Patients with type 1 diabetes made fewer insertions and deleted more nucleotides at VDJ recombination sites, implying thymic rearrangement abnormalities.

On this clone itself: Its target antigen remains unknown. The input lacks base qualities; no much larger clone sits a single base away.

The CDR3 goes from the cysteine to the phenylalanine over 16 residues. CDR3 DNA is the only sequence kept; it has 48 bases, read in frame from the first base. CDR1 and CDR2 are drawn from the germline V gene: SGHDN, FVKESK. Ends trimmed: V by 4 bases, J by 7 bases; bases unmatched to a gene: 11. Each donor gave one peripheral blood draw, averaging around 0.11 L, which was collected into heparinised tubes. Naive, central memory, regulatory and stem cell-like memory CD4+ T cells were sorted on a BD FACSAria II using a panel including CD45RO, CCR7, CD25, CD127, CD95 and CD27. All sorted populations exceeded 95% purity. PBMCs were separated immediately by Lymphoprep density gradient centrifugation and were stained directly, without being cultured. To minimize batch effects, samples were stained and sorted in pairs, one healthy donor with one patient per experiment.

This receptor chain uses TRBV14 and TRBJ2-5; TRBD1 agrees with 11 junctional bases. The receptor comes from a young woman in good health. The sample taken for sequencing was naive CD4+ T cells from blood. This sample's cell subset or site label indicates: true naive CD4+ T cells. The CDR3 protein is CASSPYGQGALGTQYF. The sequenced DNA: TGTGCCAGCAGCCCCTATGGACAGGGGGCTTTGGGGACCCAGTACTTC.